The 32 T cell receptor beta chains below come from one sample, sequenced in a study of T cell repertoires in cytomegalovirus infection. TCRdb itself ran the reads through MiXCR, one entry per CDR3 protein. Found here are more than 75,000 distinct CDR3 sequences, around 3.4% of them singletons; the top ten hold 4.6%. Sequenced material: PBMCs. Receptors originate from a human donor in good health (CMV status not recorded). Some clones in this sample may be carry-over from other donors' samples.

On this clonotype: At one of its ends the junction is not consistent with the germline gene, which may arise from a read error. The chain links TRBV24-1 to TRBJ1-5, with D unresolved. This CDR3 spans 13 amino acids. CDR1 is KGHDR, CDR2 SFDVKD, per germline. This CDR3 is CATSGRYNKPQHF. DNA for the CDR3: TGTGCCACCAGTGGTAGGTACAATAAGCCCCAGCATTTT.

There are many counts of this clonotype. The J gene is TRBJ1-5, the V gene TRBV19; D ambiguous. The CDR3 runs 14 residues. The germline gives CDR1 LNHDA, CDR2 SQIVND (reference sequence). V was shortened by 1 base and J by 5 bases, with 9 bases between the two germline ends. CDR3 nucleotides: TGTGCCAGTAGTATAGGCCGCATGGATCAGCCCCAGCATTTT. Translated, it gives CASSIGRMDQPQHF. The entire variable domain, with the rest obtained from reference TRBV19 and TRBJ1-5, is as follows: DGGITQSPKYLFRKEGQNVTLSCEQNLNHDAMYWYRQDPGQGLRLIYYSQIVNDFQKGDIAEGYSVSREKKESFPLTVTSAQKNPTAFYLCASSIGRMDQPQHFGDGTRLSIL.

This clonotype was counted ten times or more. The chain is built from TRBV20-1 and TRBJ1-6, with D perhaps matching TRBD1 (5 bases). V lost 4 bases and J 7 bases, leaving 17 bases between the germline ends. CDR3 length equals 15 residues. Germline CDR1 reads DFQATT; CDR2 reads SNEGSKA (reference sequence). CDR3 in amino acids: CSATGRMGVNSPLHF. The CDR3 region has the DNA TGCAGTGCTACTGGGAGGATGGGGGTGAATTCACCCCTCCACTTT.

In this sample, this clonotype turned up many times. The chain couples TRBV2 to TRBJ2-1; D is unresolved. CDR1 and CDR2 from the germline V gene are SNHLY and FYNNEI. V gave up 2 bases and J gave up 10 bases, with 9 bases separating them. This CDR3 is 12 amino acids long. The CDR3 sequence is CASSENVREQFF. CDR3 bases: TGTGCCAGCAGTGAAAACGTGAGGGAGCAGTTCTTC.

This clonotype was counted at least ten times. V usage is TRBV27 and J usage is TRBJ2-3; D perhaps matches TRBD2 (6 bases). Per germline, CDR1 MNHEY and CDR2 SMNVEV (reference sequence). This CDR3 has 16 residues. Between the trimmed V and J ends, which lost 5 bases and 0 bases, there was a span of 15 bases. In DNA form, the CDR3 reads TGTGCCAGCAGTGCCCTCCTCAGCGGGAGCACAGATACGCAGTATTTT. Translated: CASSALLSGSTDTQYF.

This clonotype was detected many times. The V call is TRBV7-2, the J call TRBJ2-7; D call uncertain. Germline values: CDR1 SGHTA, CDR2 FQGNSA. V lost 8 bases to trimming and J lost 4 bases, with 6 bases between them. CDR3 length: 10 amino acids. CDR3 nucleotides: TGTGCCAGCGCACCGTACGAGCAGTACTTC. Translation: CASAPYEQYF.

This clonotype has a count of ten or more. The chain couples TRBV11-2 to TRBJ1-6; a weak D match, TRBD1 (5 bases). Deletions cut 3 bases from V and 6 bases from J, with 9 bases between. CDR3 length: 14 residues. Germline V gene lookup returns CDR1 SGHAT and CDR2 FQNNGV. CDR3 amino acids: CASSFRGINSPLHF. The CDR3 DNA follows: TGTGCCAGCAGCTTCCGGGGGATTAATTCACCCCTCCACTTT.

This clonotype has a count of ten or more. The chain uses TRBV7-2 and TRBJ1-6; a possible D gene is TRBD1 (5 bases). Deletions cut 7 bases from V and 0 bases from J, with 13 bases between. From germline, CDR1 is SGHTA and CDR2 FQGNSA. The CDR3 contains 16 residues. Written as DNA, the CDR3 is TGTGCCAGCACCGGGGCAGGCAGCTCCTATAATTCACCCCTCCACTTT. Amino acid sequence: CASTGAGSSYNSPLHF.

This clonotype was detected many times. The chain joins TRBV7-2 to TRBJ2-7, with 10 bases matching TRBD2. The V gene end was trimmed by 5 bases and the J gene end by 5 bases; junction bases not matched to a gene: 6. The CDR3 covers 14 residues. Germline V gene sequence: CDR1 SGHTA, CDR2 FQGNSA. CDR3: CASSISGTSDEQYF. DNA for the CDR3: TGTGCCAGCAGCATCTCCGGGACTAGCGACGAGCAGTACTTC.

This clonotype was found many times. V usage is TRBV15 and J usage is TRBJ1-5; TRBD1 aligns across 7 bases. The CDR3 has 15 amino acids. Trimming cost V 0 bases and J 8 bases; bases outside gene matches: 7. CDR1 is LNHNV and CDR2 is YYDKDF in the germline V gene (reference sequence). The CDR3 region has the DNA TGTGCCACCAGCAGAGATGAGACAGGGAAGGAGCCCCAGCATTTT. This translates into CATSRDETGKEPQHF.

This clonotype was counted ten times or more. This sequence joins TRBV7-9 and TRBJ2-1, with D possibly matching TRBD2 (7 bases). The V end was cut by 1 base, the J end by 4 bases, with 14 bases between. The CDR3 extends over 16 amino acids. Germline CDR1 is SEHNR and CDR2 is FQNEAQ (reference sequence). The CDR3 DNA reads TGTGCCAGCAGCTTAGGGGCGGGGGCCCGATACAATGAGCAGTTCTTC. This codes for CASSLGAGARYNEQFF.

This clonotype was seen at least ten times. The chain recombines TRBV7-9 with TRBJ1-2; no definite D call. From germline, CDR1 is SEHNR and CDR2 FQNEAQ (reference sequence). The ends were cut back, 5 bases at V and 7 bases at J, with 11 bases in the middle. CDR3 size: 12 residues. The CDR3 DNA is TGTGCCAGCAGCCAGGATGACGGTGGCTACACCTTC. This sequence encodes CASSQDDGGYTF.

This clonotype has a count of ten or more. The gene calls are TRBV2 and TRBJ2-5; D is unclear. This CDR3 region has 13 residues. CDR1 and CDR2 from the germline V gene are SNHLY and FYNNEI. Between the trimmed V and J ends, which lost 6 bases and 0 bases, there was a span of 8 bases. CDR3 coding DNA: TGTGCCAGCAGCGACTGGTACCAAGAGACCCAGTACTTC. This sequence encodes CASSDWYQETQYF.

This clonotype was seen ten or more times. The chain joins TRBV6-1 to TRBJ2-3; D is possibly TRBD1 or TRBD2 (5 bases each). The CDR3 sequence is 14 residues long. Germline loops: CDR1 MNHNS, CDR2 SASEGT. The ends were cut back, 6 bases at V and 5 bases at J, with 15 bases in the middle. CDR3 coding DNA: TGTGCCAGCAGGCGGCGGGCCCAGGGAGATACGCAGTATTTT. It yields the protein CASRRRAQGDTQYF.

This clonotype was counted many times. The rearrangement uses TRBV6-1 and TRBJ2-3; D may be TRBD1 or TRBD2 (5 bases each). CDR3 length: 13 residues. Per the germline V gene, CDR1 is MNHNS and CDR2 is SASEGT. V gave up 8 bases and J gave up 3 bases, with 12 bases separating them. This CDR3 is CASRDPRTDTQYF. In DNA, the CDR3 is TGTGCCAGCCGGGACCCAAGGACAGATACGCAGTATTTT.

The table lists this clonotype with many counts. The rearrangement uses TRBV20-1 and TRBJ2-3; the D call may be TRBD1 or TRBD2 (7 bases each). V was trimmed by 4 bases and J by 3 bases, leaving 14 bases between them. Germline V gene data show CDR1 as DFQATT and CDR2 as SNEGSKA (reference sequence). This CDR3 spans 14 amino acids. This CDR3 reads CSAKTGRETDTQYF. The CDR3 DNA reads as TGCAGTGCTAAGACAGGGAGGGAGACAGATACGCAGTATTTT.

This clonotype was recorded at least ten times. J is TRBJ2-1 and V is TRBV6-2 or TRBV6-3; no clear D. Germline values: CDR1 MNHEY, CDR2 SVGEGT. The V end lost 0 bases, the J end lost 12 bases, and 6 bases lay between the germline ends. The CDR3 length is 11 residues. The CDR3 loop reads CASSYSLWQFF. For the CDR3, the DNA is TGTGCCAGCAGTTACTCTTTGTGGCAGTTCTTC.

This clonotype was seen ten or more times. This rearrangement joins TRBV7-2 to TRBJ1-1; tentatively, D is TRBD1 (6 bases). With 5 bases removed from V and 5 bases from J, the gap between germline ends came to 15 bases. This CDR3 has 14 residues. Germline CDR1 is SGHTA and CDR2 is FQGNSA. CDR3 sequence: CASSNTGRGTEAFF. As DNA, the CDR3 is TGTGCCAGCAGCAACACAGGGAGGGGGACTGAAGCTTTCTTT. The entire variable domain, with the rest obtained from reference TRBV7-2 and TRBJ1-1, is as follows: GAGVSQSPSNKVTEKGKDVELRCDPISGHTALYWYRQSLGQGLEFLIYFQGNSAPDKSGLPSDRFSAERTGGSVSTLTIQRTQQEDSAVYLCASSNTGRGTEAFFGQGTRLTVV.

This clonotype was found many times. The chain employs TRBV19 and TRBJ1-1, with TRBD1 matching over 7 bases. CDR1 and CDR2 (germline): LNHDA, SQIVND (reference sequence). The CDR3 runs to 13 residues. V shed 7 bases and J 0 bases; nucleotides not matched to a gene: 2. The CDR3 loop is CASIDRVNTEAFF. The CDR3 DNA sequence: TGTGCCAGTATTGACAGGGTGAACACTGAAGCTTTCTTT.

This clonotype has at least ten counts. This rearrangement joins TRBV28 to TRBJ2-5; 7 nucleotides match TRBD1. Germline CDR1 is MDHEN and CDR2 is SYDVKM. This CDR3 is built from 16 residues. Unmatched junction bases numbered 11, after V lost 3 bases and J lost 4 bases. CDR3 bases: TGTGCCAGCAGTTTTAAAGGGGGCGTAGGGGGAGAGACCCAGTACTTC. It yields the protein CASSFKGGVGGETQYF.

This clonotype has a count of ten or more. The chain carries TRBV20-1 and TRBJ2-7, with D possibly TRBD1 on 5 matching bases. In germline, CDR1 is DFQATT, CDR2 SNEGSKA (reference sequence). The CDR3 spans 14 residues. V lost 0 bases and J lost 1, with 10 bases in between. The CDR3 DNA follows: TGCAGTGCTAGAGAGGCAGGGAATTCCTACGAGCAGTACTTC. It is translated as CSAREAGNSYEQYF.

There are many counts of this clonotype. The chain recombines TRBV7-2 with TRBJ2-3; TRBD2 agrees at 7 bases. The ends lost 1 base at V and 7 bases at J; junction bases unmatched: 14. Per the germline V gene, CDR1 is SGHTA and CDR2 is FQGNSA. There are 17 residues in the CDR3. The CDR3 bases are TGTGCCAGCAGCTTAGTAGCCCGCCTGGGGAGGGAGTATACGCAGTATTTT. It is translated as CASSLVARLGREYTQYF.

Ten or more counts support this clonotype. This chain connects TRBV5-1 to TRBJ1-4; 7 bases agree with TRBD1. J was trimmed by 5 bases and V by 3 bases; bases with no gene match: 10. The CDR3 contains 16 residues. Germline assignment: CDR1 SGHRS and CDR2 YFSETQ. CDR3 DNA sequence: TGCGCCAGCAGCTCAAACAGGGGCGCTGGAAATGAAAAACTGTTTTTT. Its translation: CASSSNRGAGNEKLFF. The whole variable domain, filled in from reference TRBV5-1 and TRBJ1-4, reads KAGVTQTPRYLIKTRGQQVTLSCSPISGHRSVSWYQQTPGQGLQFLFEYFSETQRNKGNFPGRFSGRQFSNSRSEMNVSTLELGDSALYLCASSSNRGAGNEKLFFGSGTQLSVL.

This clonotype has at least ten counts. In nucleotides, the CDR3 is TGTGCCAGCAGCTTGTTGGACAGTTACACCGGGGAGCTGTTTTTT. Its protein product is CASSLLDSYTGELFF. The chain carries TRBV7-2 and TRBJ2-2; perhaps TRBD1 as D (6 bases). Trimming removed 3 bases at V and 3 bases at J, with 11 bases between. The CDR3 length is 15 residues. Germline loops: CDR1 SGHTA, CDR2 FQGNSA.

There are many counts of this clonotype. The chain joins TRBV7-2 to TRBJ2-3; no clear D gene. Germline CDR1 is SGHTA and CDR2 is FQGNSA. The CDR3 extends over 12 amino acids. The ends were cut back, 1 base at V and 4 bases at J, with 3 bases in the middle. The CDR3 is CASSLEPDTQYF. CDR3 nucleotide sequence: TGTGCCAGCAGCTTAGAGCCAGATACGCAGTATTTT.

This clonotype was picked up many times. The DNA for the CDR3 is TGTGCCAGCAGTGGATACGGGGCACAGTTCTTC. This encodes CASSGYGAQFF. The chain employs TRBV2 and TRBJ2-1, with D perhaps given as TRBD1 or TRBD2 (5 bases each). V was pared by 4 bases and J by 13 bases, with 11 bases between. The germline gives CDR1 SNHLY, CDR2 FYNNEI. The CDR3 length is 11 residues.

In its sample, this clonotype was seen many times. The V call is TRBV2, the J call TRBJ2-7; tentatively, D is TRBD2 (7 bases). This CDR3 comprises 18 residues. Germline-derived CDR1 and CDR2 are SNHLY and FYNNEI. Trimming shortened V by 1 base and J by 0 bases, and 19 bases separated the two germline ends. CDR3 nucleotides: TGTGCCAGCAGTGAAGGAAGGGGGAGGGGCCCCAACTCCTACGAGCAGTACTTC. This encodes CASSEGRGRGPNSYEQYF. Full variable domain (rest looked up from reference TRBV2 and TRBJ2-7): EPEVTQTPSHQVTQMGQEVILRCVPISNHLYFYWYRQILGQKVEFLVSFYNNEISEKSEIFDDQFSVERPDGSNFTLKIRSTKLEDSAMYFCASSEGRGRGPNSYEQYFGPGTRLTVT.

Many counts were recorded for this clonotype. The chain links TRBV7-9 to TRBJ1-3; D ambiguous. The CDR3 contains 16 residues. The germline V gene encodes CDR1 SEHNR and CDR2 FQNEAQ (reference sequence). Trimming shortened V by 4 bases and J by 1 base, and 14 bases separated the two germline ends. DNA for the CDR3: TGTGCCAGCAGCTCGACTTTAGGGAGATCTGGAAACACCATATATTTT. Its translation is CASSSTLGRSGNTIYF.

This clonotype occurred many times. The V call is TRBV11-2, the J call TRBJ1-2; TRBD1 matches at 10 bases. Trimming cost V 6 bases and J 0 bases; bases outside gene matches: 10. CDR3 length equals 17 residues. The germline CDR1 and CDR2 sequences are SGHAT and FQNNGV. Written as DNA, the CDR3 is TGTGCCAGCAGATCTATCCGGGACAGGGGAACTAACTATGGCTACACCTTC. This sequence encodes CASRSIRDRGTNYGYTF.

This clonotype was counted at least ten times. The genes are TRBV5-6 and TRBJ1-2; D gene uncertain. This CDR3 is built from 11 residues. Germline assignment: CDR1 SGHDT and CDR2 YYEEEE. Trimming removed 4 bases from V and 13 bases from J, with 14 bases in between. CDR3 nucleotide sequence: TGTGCCAGCAGCCTGACCGTGGCCCTCACCTTC. This gives the protein CASSLTVALTF.

Many counts were recorded for this clonotype. The junction and the germline gene differ at one end; a read error may be behind it. This chain links TRBV7-3 with TRBJ2-1; no firm D call. Per the germline V gene, CDR1 is SGHTA and CDR2 is FQGTGA. The CDR3 has 13 residues. DNA of the CDR3: TGTGCCAGCAGTTTAAATGGGTACAATGAGCAGTTCTTC. Translating gives CASSLNGYNEQFF.

There are many counts of this clonotype. V and J are TRBV2 and TRBJ1-2, with D unclear. The V gene lost 8 bases and the J gene lost 0 bases, with 7 bases spanning the gap. Germline CDR1 is SNHLY and CDR2 is FYNNEI. The CDR3 is 12 residues long. The CDR3 sequence: CASGLANYGYTF. The CDR3 bases are TGTGCCAGCGGGCTTGCTAACTATGGCTACACCTTC. Looking up the rest from reference TRBV2 and TRBJ1-2 gives the full variable domain: EPEVTQTPSHQVTQMGQEVILRCVPISNHLYFYWYRQILGQKVEFLVSFYNNEISEKSEIFDDQFSVERPDGSNFTLKIRSTKLEDSAMYFCASGLANYGYTFGSGTRLTVV.